This T cell receptor beta chain comes out of a study of tumor and adjacent non-tumor tissue in lung cancer (dated by TCRdb to 2016 to 2019). Regarding the study in general: Patients with adenocarcinoma (about 12), squamous cell carcinoma (2) and small cell lung cancer (1) were included in the cohort. The approximately 15 enrolled patients, of whom approximately ten were men and 5 were women, were aged about 31 to 85 years and were diagnosed with TNM stage I to III disease. TCRbeta CDR3 sequencing was performed on about 29 paired specimens, with one tumor sample and one normal lung sample collected per patient. In total, sequencing yielded 125,075,908 productive TCRbeta reads, which works out to an average of approximately 4 million reads per sample. The study compared bulk TCRbeta repertoires from lung tumor tissue and matched distant non-tumor lung tissue of some 14 lung cancer patients.

V and J are trimmed by 6 bases and 6 bases, and the gene matches miss 10 bases of the junction. Its CDR3 holds 14 amino acids, cysteine through phenylalanine. Only the CDR3 DNA stays, 42 bases, in frame from base 1. CDR1 and CDR2 are read off the germline V gene (reference sequence) as DFQATT and SNEGSKA. Libraries were prepared through multiplex PCR. The data were produced on an Illumina HiSeq 2500. Following protocols modified from ARM-PCR, the researchers constructed TCRbeta libraries through three rounds of nested PCR with primers (Table S4). Before sequencing, PCR products of 200-500 bp were excised from the gel and purified with the QIAquick gel extraction kit. For the original study's pipeline: Trimmomatic was used to clean the reads, FLASH was used to merge the reads into complete CDR3 sequences, and MiTCR was used to assign the reads to V(D)J germline segments. Clonal diversity was computed as the inverse Simpson's index with VDJtools. A read counted as productive if the sequence was in-frame and lacked a premature stop codon. Starting from the raw public reads, TCRdb applied fastp trimming at Q25, assembled clones with MiXCR and retained in-frame beta chains. Here each entry gathers all rows of one CDR3 protein and keeps the most common genes and DNA. It is TCRdb's table, rather than the study itself, that gives the V and J calls and clone size. The sample table holds fewer than 55,000 distinct CDR3 sequences, of which 60% to 70% were seen once. The ten largest clones take up 15% to 20% of the sample.

RNA was isolated from bulk, unsorted tissue, and RNA quality was assessed with a NanoDrop ND-1000 and an Agilent 2100. Normal lung samples were distant non-tumor tissue taken more than 3 cm from the tumor edge. Newly diagnosed lung cancer patients without prior chemotherapy who had been admitted for thoracic surgery in China between August and November 2014 were enrolled as donors. Anyone who had undergone radiotherapy or chemotherapy before, or who had another cancer at the same time, was left out of the study. Pieces of surgical tissue measuring about 1-2.1 cm3 were kept in RNAlater solution and stored at -80 degrees C until use. As to this clonotype: It lacks a known antigen. Per-nucleotide qualities are absent, and no much larger clonotype sits a single base away.

General study outcomes and caveats: Tumor tissue showed significantly greater TCR diversity (inverse Simpson) than normal lung tissue (roughly 430 vs 170, P = 0.0075, Mann-Whitney U test). TCR diversity was significantly higher in younger patients, and higher tumor TCR diversity was associated with shorter overall and disease-free survival. A significantly larger cumulative share of the repertoire was made up by the top 100 clones in normal lung than in tumor tissue. Neither the sequencing platform nor unique molecular identifiers are mentioned in the methods. Only 15 or so patients were included in the cohort, and the need for larger samples and more detailed clinical data was noted by the authors. Peripheral blood was not sequenced, so blood TCRbeta repertoires in these lung cancer patients were not examined.

In this chain, TRBV20-1 is recombined with TRBJ2-2; TRBD2 lines up with 7 middle nucleotides. Material for sequencing was distant non-tumor lung tissue. The clonotype was recovered from a woman in her forties with non-small cell lung cancer. CDR3 protein: CSARLAWASGELFF. In nucleotides, the sequence is TGCAGTGCCAGACTAGCCTGGGCATCCGGGGAGCTGTTTTTT.